The source of this T cell receptor (beta chain) is a study of control samples from healthy donors and cancer patients. Generated by immunoSEQ multiplex PCR, the TCRdb table keeps only in-frame clones and is missing some. The table includes some 100,000 clones, approximately 93% detected once. CDR1 is MNHNY and CDR2 is SVGAGI in the germline V gene (reference sequence). The CDR3 sequence is 17 residues long. V lost 5 bases and J lost 6; bases outside the gene matches: 10. This receptor was identified in a young man in good health. Sequencing was performed on blood. The chain has TRBV6-6 and TRBJ2-1; 13 nucleotides align to TRBD2. CDR3 sequence: CASSRTSGGYGVNEQFF. Written as DNA, the CDR3 is TGTGCCAGCAGTCGGACTAGCGGGGGTTATGGGGTCAATGAGCAGTTCTTC.